This paragraph reports one TCR beta chain. TCRdb processed the 5' RACE reads anew with MiXCR; each CDR3 protein has one entry. The sample lists fewer than 200,000 distinct CDR3 sequences, around 20% seen once, with roughly 4% in the top ten. Germline loops: CDR1 MGHRA, CDR2 YSYEKL. V lost 4 bases to trimming and J lost 4 bases, with 19 bases between them. CDR3 length: 16 residues. The data stem from a study of T-cell memory formation after mild COVID-19. This sequence joins TRBV4-1 and TRBJ1-1; D gene ambiguous. Specimen: PBMCs or a T cell subset sorted from them (not recorded which). The sequence came from a man younger than 30 who had mild COVID-19 (a few samples of this study predate the infection). Cell type and time point are not known. CDR3 DNA sequence: TGCGCCAGCAGCCGCGGACGAGATCCCGGTGGCACTGAAGCTTTCTTT. Translation: CASSRGRDPGGTEAFF.